The present T cell receptor (beta chain) was sequenced within a study of blood T cell repertoires in COVID-19. Turning to the study itself: Sites in the United States, Italy and Spain provided acute and convalescent COVID-19 samples.

The germline V gene has CDR1 SGHRS and CDR2 YFSETQ. The CDR3 totals 11 residues. Trimming pared 3 bases from V and 7 bases from J, leaving 7 bases between. As processed by the authors: Amplification of reference gene primers provided the estimated nucleated cell counts. The repertoire was sequenced with immunoSEQ multiplex PCR; TCRdb's copy has only in-frame clones and lacks some. The V and J calls and the clone size are those of that table, but D and trimming were determined from the DNA. The sample yields 200,000 to 300,000 clones, 75% to 90% seen once. V is TRBV5-1 and J is TRBJ1-1; D is unclear. The specimen was peripheral blood. The receptor was isolated from a young man with active or convalescent COVID-19. CDR3 region: CASSSVREAFF. CDR3 bases: TGCGCCAGCAGCTCGGTCCGTGAAGCTTTCTTT. Combining the CDR3 with reference TRBV5-1 and TRBJ1-1 gives the whole variable domain KAGVTQTPRYLIKTRGQQVTLSCSPISGHRSVSWYQQTPGQGLQFLFEYFSETQRNKGNFPGRFSGRQFSNSRSEMNVSTLELGDSALYLCASSSVREAFFGQGTRLTVV.